The present T cell receptor (beta chain) was sequenced within a study of T-cell reconstitution after alpha-beta-depleted transplantation in children. The CDR3 sequence is 18 residues long. V trimming: 3 bases; J trimming: 4 bases; junction bases outside the gene matches: 10. The germline V gene has CDR1 MGHDK and CDR2 SYGVNS. This clonotype was seen only a few times. During its preparation, the TCRbeta library received unique molecular identifiers. Each CDR3 protein gets one entry after TCRdb re-called the PCR reads with MiXCR. The sample holds around 370,000 distinct CDR3 sequences, 10% seen once. The receptor's source is a human donor who donated a stem cell graft to a child with acute lymphoblastic leukemia. Material: PBMCs from the stem cell graft donor, obtained from the stem cell graft. The chain has TRBV25-1 and TRBJ2-3; 13 bases map to TRBD2. CDR3 nucleotides: TGTGCCAGCAGTGACTCCCGACTAGCGGGAGGTCGGGCAGATACGCAGTATTTT. Encoded protein: CASSDSRLAGGRADTQYF.